The next 6 T cell receptor beta chains were all read from a single sample in a study of blood T cell repertoires in COVID-19. TCRdb keeps only in-frame clones here, not all; method: immunoSEQ multiplex PCR. The sample has about 170,000 clones; 92% are singletons. Material for sequencing was peripheral blood. The source of these receptors is a man aged 25 to 40 with COVID-19, enrolled during active disease.

This clone was recorded a few times. V and J are TRBV6-1 and TRBJ1-5; 10 bases align to TRBD1. This CDR3 spans 17 amino acids. V trimming: 4 bases; J trimming: 3 bases; junction bases outside the gene matches: 9. CDR1 and CDR2 from the germline V gene are MNHNS and SASEGT. The CDR3 sequence is CASSVIWDRGFNQPQHF. The CDR3 DNA follows: TGTGCCAGCAGTGTTATTTGGGACAGGGGTTTCAATCAGCCCCAGCATTTT.

The V and J genes are TRBV28 and TRBJ2-5; D might be TRBD2 (5 bases). Trimming pared 9 bases from V and 1 base from J, leaving 12 bases between. This CDR3 contains 13 residues. The germline CDR1 and CDR2 sequences are MDHEN and SYDVKM. The CDR3 coding sequence is TGTGCCAGTATTTCCGGACTCCAAGAGACCCAGTACTTC. Its protein product is CASISGLQETQYF.

This clone was observed once. CDR3 nucleotides: TGTGCCAGTAGTCCCATAGCGGGAGGGACCTACAATGAGCAGTTCTTC. Protein sequence: CASSPIAGGTYNEQFF. The chain couples TRBV19 to TRBJ2-1; 11 bases are shared with TRBD2. J lost 2 bases, V lost 5 bases, and 5 bases had no gene match. The germline gives CDR1 LNHDA, CDR2 SQIVND (reference sequence). This CDR3 region has 16 residues.

The V call is TRBV19, the J call TRBJ1-1; TRBD1 might be the D (5 bases). The V and J ends lost 3 bases and 0 bases respectively, with 11 bases between them. Germline lookup yields CDR1 LNHDA and CDR2 SQIVND (reference sequence). CDR3 length: 15 residues. The CDR3 region has the DNA TGTGCCAGTAGTATCCAGGGCGGAGTGAACACTGAAGCTTTCTTT. As protein: CASSIQGGVNTEAFF.

The rearrangement links TRBV18 to TRBJ2-2; 9 bases are shared with TRBD1. The CDR3 covers 16 residues. Germline CDR1 reads KGHSH; CDR2 reads LQKENI. V lost 0 bases to trimming and J lost 7 bases; unmatched junction nucleotides: 6. The CDR3 DNA reads as TGTGCCAGCTCACCACCCCGGACAGGGGCCGGCGGGGAGCTGTTTTTT. It specifies CASSPPRTGAGGELFF.

This clone appeared a single time. This chain joins TRBV5-6 and TRBJ1-2; D remains ambiguous. The CDR3 is 13 amino acids. V lost 6 bases, J lost 8 bases, and 17 bases lay in between. The germline CDR1 and CDR2 sequences are SGHDT and YYEEEE. CDR3 sequence (DNA): TGTGCCAGCACCGCGCCCACTCGGGTAGGCTACACCTTC. As protein: CASTAPTRVGYTF.